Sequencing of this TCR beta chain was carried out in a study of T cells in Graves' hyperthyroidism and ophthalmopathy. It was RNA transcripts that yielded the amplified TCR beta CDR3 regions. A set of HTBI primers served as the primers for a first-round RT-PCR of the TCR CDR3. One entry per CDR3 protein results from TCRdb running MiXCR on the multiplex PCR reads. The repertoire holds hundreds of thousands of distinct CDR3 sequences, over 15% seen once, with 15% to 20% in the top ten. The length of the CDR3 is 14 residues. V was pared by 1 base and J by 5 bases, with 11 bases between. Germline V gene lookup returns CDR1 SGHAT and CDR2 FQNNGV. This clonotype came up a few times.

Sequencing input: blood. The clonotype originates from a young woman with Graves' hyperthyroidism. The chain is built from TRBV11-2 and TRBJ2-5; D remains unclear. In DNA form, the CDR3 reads TGTGCCAGCAGCTTAGTTGGCAGCCCTGAGACCCAGTACTTC. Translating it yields CASSLVGSPETQYF. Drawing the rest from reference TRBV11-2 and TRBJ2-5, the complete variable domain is EAGVAQSPRYKIIEKRQSVAFWCNPISGHATLYWYQQILGQGPKLLIQFQNNGVVDDSQLPKDRFSAERLKGVDSTLKIQPAKLEDSAVYLCASSLVGSPETQYFGPGTRLLVL.